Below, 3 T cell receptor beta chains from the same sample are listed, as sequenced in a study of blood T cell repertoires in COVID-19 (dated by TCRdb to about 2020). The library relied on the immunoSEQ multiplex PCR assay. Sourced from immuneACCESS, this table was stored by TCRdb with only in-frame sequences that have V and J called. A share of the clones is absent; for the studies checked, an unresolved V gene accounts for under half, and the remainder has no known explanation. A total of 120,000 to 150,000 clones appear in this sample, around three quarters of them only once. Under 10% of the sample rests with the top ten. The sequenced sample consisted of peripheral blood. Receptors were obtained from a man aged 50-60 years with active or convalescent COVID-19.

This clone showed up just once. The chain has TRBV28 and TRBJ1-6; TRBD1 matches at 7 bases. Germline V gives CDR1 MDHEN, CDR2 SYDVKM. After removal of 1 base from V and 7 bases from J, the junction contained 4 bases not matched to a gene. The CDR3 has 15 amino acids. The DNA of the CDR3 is TGTGCCAGCAGTTTATTCGACAGGGCCAATTCACCCCTCCACTTT. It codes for CASSLFDRANSPLHF. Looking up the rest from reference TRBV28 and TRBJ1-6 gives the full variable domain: DVKVTQSSRYLVKRTGEKVFLECVQDMDHENMFWYRQDPGLGLRLIYFSYDVKMKEKGDIPEGYSVSREKKERFSLILESASTNQTSMYLCASSLFDRANSPLHFGNGTRLTVT.

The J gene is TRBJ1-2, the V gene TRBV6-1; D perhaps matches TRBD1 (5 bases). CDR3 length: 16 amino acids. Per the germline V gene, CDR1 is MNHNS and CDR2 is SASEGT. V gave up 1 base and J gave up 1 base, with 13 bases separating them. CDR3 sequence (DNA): TGTGCCAGCAGTGAAGTAAGGGGCGGATTTAACTATGGCTACACCTTC. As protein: CASSEVRGGFNYGYTF.

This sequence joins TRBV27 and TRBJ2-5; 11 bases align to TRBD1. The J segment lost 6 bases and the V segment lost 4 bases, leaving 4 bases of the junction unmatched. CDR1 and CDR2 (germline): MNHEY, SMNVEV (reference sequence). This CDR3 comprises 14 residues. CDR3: CASSWTGGGKTQYF. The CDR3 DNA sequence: TGTGCCAGCAGTTGGACAGGGGGCGGAAAGACCCAGTACTTC.